The 12 T cell receptor beta chains below all came from one sample that was sequenced in a study of T cells in Graves' hyperthyroidism and ophthalmopathy. RNA transcripts served as the template for amplifying TCR beta CDR3 regions. An initial round of RT-PCR targeting the TCR CDR3 relied on the HTBI primer set. TCRdb recomputed calls from the multiplex PCR reads with MiXCR, one row per CDR3 protein. The top ten clones hold less than 20% of a sample with approximately 710,000 distinct CDR3 sequences, 15% to 20% of them seen once. The sample was blood. The receptor set was obtained from a man in his forties or fifties with Graves' hyperthyroidism.

This clonotype was counted many times. CDR3 region: CASSVDGTADNEQFF. DNA of the CDR3: TGTGCCAGCAGCGTAGACGGGACCGCTGACAATGAGCAGTTCTTC. The chain has TRBV9 and TRBJ2-1, with D tentatively TRBD1 or TRBD2 (5 bases each). The CDR3 loop spans 15 amino acids. V lost 0 bases and J 5 bases, leaving 12 bases between the germline ends. CDR1 and CDR2 (germline): SGDLS, YYNGEE.

The chain uses TRBV28 and TRBJ2-7; tentatively, D is TRBD1 or TRBD2 (5 bases each). Germline V CDR1 and CDR2: MDHEN, SYDVKM. The CDR3 is made up of 14 amino acids. V was clipped by 4 bases and J by 7 bases, with 17 bases between them. The CDR3 DNA is TGTGCCAGCAGTTCCGAAGGGACCCTGGGTGAGCAGTACTTC. The encoded protein is CASSSEGTLGEQYF. Full variable domain (remainder filled in from reference TRBV28 and TRBJ2-7): DVKVTQSSRYLVKRTGEKVFLECVQDMDHENMFWYRQDPGLGLRLIYFSYDVKMKEKGDIPEGYSVSREKKERFSLILESASTNQTSMYLCASSSEGTLGEQYFGPGTRLTVT.

There are many counts of this clonotype. The chain couples TRBV20-1 to TRBJ2-3, with a possible D match to TRBD1 (5 bases). There are 13 residues in the CDR3. V was trimmed by 1 base and J by 1 base, leaving 6 bases between them. Germline CDR1 is DFQATT and CDR2 is SNEGSKA (reference sequence). CDR3 sequence (DNA): TGCAGTGCTAGAGTACAGGGCACAGATACGCAGTATTTT. Translated: CSARVQGTDTQYF.

This clonotype has a count of ten or more. The rearrangement joins TRBV11-3 to TRBJ2-3, with 8 bases that match TRBD2. J gave up 1 base and V 1 base, and 1 base lay outside the gene matches. Germline V CDR1 and CDR2: SGHNT, YENEEA. This CDR3 contains 15 residues. For the CDR3, the DNA is TGTGCCAGCAGCTTAGGACTAGCGCGCACAGATACGCAGTATTTT. Translation: CASSLGLARTDTQYF. The full variable domain, completed using reference TRBV11-3 and TRBJ2-3, is EAGVVQSPRYKIIEKKQPVAFWCNPISGHNTLYWYLQNLGQGPELLIRYENEEAVDDSQLPKDRFSAERLKGVDSTLKIQPAELGDSAVYLCASSLGLARTDTQYFGPGTRLTVL.

The rearrangement joins TRBV18 to TRBJ2-7, with 12 bases fitting TRBD2. V lost 3 bases, J lost 0 bases, and 9 bases stayed unmatched. Germline V gene data show CDR1 as KGHSH and CDR2 as LQKENI. The CDR3 is made up of 18 amino acids. The CDR3 sequence: CASSPWTSGKGASYEQYF. CDR3 nucleotides: TGTGCCAGCTCACCCTGGACTAGCGGGAAGGGGGCCTCCTACGAGCAGTACTTC.

DNA of the CDR3: TGTGCCAGCAGTCCCCTTAGTTTAGCGGGAGTGTACGAGCAGTACTTC. This translates into CASSPLSLAGVYEQYF. This sequence joins TRBV27 and TRBJ2-7, with TRBD2 matching over 9 bases. The CDR3 runs 16 residues. Losses at the gene ends were 5 bases for V and 4 bases for J; bases not matched to a gene: 12. The germline CDR1 and CDR2 sequences are MNHEY and SMNVEV (reference sequence).

This clonotype was picked up many times. The chain has TRBV14 and TRBJ2-3, with 14 nucleotides matching TRBD2. Trimming removed 5 bases from V and 3 bases from J; junction bases left unmatched: 4. CDR1 and CDR2 from the germline V gene are SGHDN and FVKESK. CDR3 length equals 16 residues. The CDR3 region has the DNA TGTGCCAGCAGCTTCCGACTAGCGGGAGGGACAGATACGCAGTATTTT. As protein: CASSFRLAGGTDTQYF.

In DNA form, the CDR3 reads TGCGCCAGCAGCCGTGGGCCCGGTCAGGGTTTCTATGGCTACACCTTC. Its protein product is CASSRGPGQGFYGYTF. The rearrangement uses TRBV4-3 and TRBJ1-2; D might be TRBD1 (5 bases). This CDR3 has 16 residues. Trimming took 4 bases from V and 4 from J, leaving 19 bases between them. Germline V gene sequence: CDR1 LGHNA, CDR2 YSLEER.

The gene calls are TRBV27 and TRBJ2-7; D is undetermined. The germline V and J ends were trimmed by 3 bases and 2 bases, with 14 bases remaining between them. The CDR3 has 15 residues. CDR1 is MNHEY, CDR2 SMNVEV, per germline (reference sequence). The CDR3 bases are TGTGCCAGCAGTTTGGTAGTAACCAGCCCCTACGAGCAGTACTTC. It is translated as CASSLVVTSPYEQYF.

This clonotype has at least ten counts. The chain employs TRBV12-3 or TRBV12-4 and TRBJ2-2; D is perhaps TRBD1 (5 bases). Trimming took off 11 bases at V and 2 bases at J, with 12 bases between the two ends. The CDR3 has 13 residues. CDR3 in amino acids: CAGKDTNTGELFF. In DNA form, the CDR3 reads TGTGCCGGGAAGGACACAAACACCGGGGAGCTGTTTTTT.

CDR3 in amino acids: CASSLTAANEKLFF. CDR3 bases: TGCGCCAGCAGCTTAACAGCGGCTAATGAAAAACTGTTTTTT. The genes are TRBV5-1 and TRBJ1-4; no definite D call. Germline-derived CDR1 and CDR2 are SGHRS and YFSETQ. Deletions cut 2 bases from V and 3 bases from J, with 8 bases between. The CDR3 extends over 14 amino acids.

This clonotype was observed many times. The genes are TRBV20-1 and TRBJ2-7; D remains ambiguous. The CDR3 contains 13 residues. V was trimmed by 5 bases and J by 2 bases, leaving 13 bases between them. The germline CDR1 and CDR2 sequences are DFQATT and SNEGSKA (reference sequence). The CDR3 sequence is CSAPRPTAYEQYF. In DNA, the CDR3 is TGCAGTGCTCCCCGTCCCACAGCCTACGAGCAGTACTTC.